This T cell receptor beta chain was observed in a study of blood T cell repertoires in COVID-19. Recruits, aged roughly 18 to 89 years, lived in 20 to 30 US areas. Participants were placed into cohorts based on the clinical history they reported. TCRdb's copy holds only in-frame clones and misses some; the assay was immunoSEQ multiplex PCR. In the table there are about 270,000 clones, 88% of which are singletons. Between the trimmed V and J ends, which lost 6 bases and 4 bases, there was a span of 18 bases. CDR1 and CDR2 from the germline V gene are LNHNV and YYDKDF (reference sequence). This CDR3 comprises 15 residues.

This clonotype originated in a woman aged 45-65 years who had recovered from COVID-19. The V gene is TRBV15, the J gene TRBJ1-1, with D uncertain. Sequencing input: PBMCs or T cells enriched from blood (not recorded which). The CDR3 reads CATSPPSGVTTEAFF. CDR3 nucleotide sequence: TGTGCCACCAGTCCGCCGTCAGGTGTGACCACTGAAGCTTTCTTT.